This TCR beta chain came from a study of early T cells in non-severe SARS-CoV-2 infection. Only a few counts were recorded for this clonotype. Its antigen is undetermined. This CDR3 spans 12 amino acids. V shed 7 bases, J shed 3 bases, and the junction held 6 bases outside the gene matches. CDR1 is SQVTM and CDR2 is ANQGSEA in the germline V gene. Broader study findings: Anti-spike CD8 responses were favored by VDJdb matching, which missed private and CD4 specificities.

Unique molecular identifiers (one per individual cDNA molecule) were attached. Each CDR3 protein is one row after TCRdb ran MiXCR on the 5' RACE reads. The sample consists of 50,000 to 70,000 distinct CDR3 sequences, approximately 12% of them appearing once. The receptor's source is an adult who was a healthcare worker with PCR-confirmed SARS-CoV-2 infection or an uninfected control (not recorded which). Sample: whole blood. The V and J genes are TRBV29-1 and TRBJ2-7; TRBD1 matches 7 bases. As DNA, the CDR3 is TGCAGCGGGGCGACAGGGAGCTACGAGCAGTACTTC. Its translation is CSGATGSYEQYF.